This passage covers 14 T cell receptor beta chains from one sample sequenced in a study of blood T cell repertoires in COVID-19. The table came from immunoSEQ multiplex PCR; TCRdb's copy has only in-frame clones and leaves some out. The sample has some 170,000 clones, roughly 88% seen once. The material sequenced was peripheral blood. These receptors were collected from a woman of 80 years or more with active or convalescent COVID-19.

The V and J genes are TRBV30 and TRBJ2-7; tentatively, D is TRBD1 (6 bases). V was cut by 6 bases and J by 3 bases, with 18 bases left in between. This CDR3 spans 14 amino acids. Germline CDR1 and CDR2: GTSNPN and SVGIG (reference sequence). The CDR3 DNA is TGTGCCTGTACACAGGGAAGGCCCTACTACGAGCAGTACTTC. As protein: CACTQGRPYYEQYF.

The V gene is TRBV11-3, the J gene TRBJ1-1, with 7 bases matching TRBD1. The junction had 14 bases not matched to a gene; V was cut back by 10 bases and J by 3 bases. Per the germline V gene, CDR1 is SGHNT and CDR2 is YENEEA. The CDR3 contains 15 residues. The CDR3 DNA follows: TGTGCCATCTTGGACAGGAGGGGGAAGGACACTGAAGCTTTCTTT. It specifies CAILDRRGKDTEAFF.

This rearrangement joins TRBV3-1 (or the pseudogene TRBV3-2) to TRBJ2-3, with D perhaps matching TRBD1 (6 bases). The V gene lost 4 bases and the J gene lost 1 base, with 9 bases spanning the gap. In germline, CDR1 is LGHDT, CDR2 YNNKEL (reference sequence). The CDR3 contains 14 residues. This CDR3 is CASSRDTRTDTQYF. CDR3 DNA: TGTGCCAGCAGCCGGGACACCCGCACAGATACGCAGTATTTT.

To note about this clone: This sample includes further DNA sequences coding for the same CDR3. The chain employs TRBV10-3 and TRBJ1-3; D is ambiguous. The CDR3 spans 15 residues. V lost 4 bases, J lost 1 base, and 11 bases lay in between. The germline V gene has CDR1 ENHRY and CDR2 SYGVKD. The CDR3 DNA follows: TGTGCCATCAGTGCGGTGACACGGTCTGGAAACACCATATATTTT. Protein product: CAISAVTRSGNTIYF.

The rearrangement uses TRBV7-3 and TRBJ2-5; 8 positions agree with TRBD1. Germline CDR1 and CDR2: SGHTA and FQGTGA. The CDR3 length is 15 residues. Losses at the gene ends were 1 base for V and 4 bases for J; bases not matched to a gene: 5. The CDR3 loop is CASSLMGTGGETQYF. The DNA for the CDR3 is TGTGCCAGCAGCTTAATGGGGACAGGAGGAGAGACCCAGTACTTC.

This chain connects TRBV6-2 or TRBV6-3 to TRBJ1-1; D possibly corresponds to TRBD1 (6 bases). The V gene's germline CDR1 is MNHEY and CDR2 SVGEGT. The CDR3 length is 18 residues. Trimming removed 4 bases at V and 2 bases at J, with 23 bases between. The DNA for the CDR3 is TGTGCCAGCAGTTCCGGGAGGGGGGCCGCCCAACATAACACTGAAGCTTTCTTT. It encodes CASSSGRGAAQHNTEAFF.

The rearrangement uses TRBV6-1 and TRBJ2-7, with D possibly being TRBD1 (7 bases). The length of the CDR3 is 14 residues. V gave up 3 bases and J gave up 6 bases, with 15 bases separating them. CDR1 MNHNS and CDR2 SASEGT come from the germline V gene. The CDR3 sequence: CASSERGRGVEQYF. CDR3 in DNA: TGTGCCAGCAGTGAGAGGGGGCGGGGAGTCGAGCAGTACTTC.

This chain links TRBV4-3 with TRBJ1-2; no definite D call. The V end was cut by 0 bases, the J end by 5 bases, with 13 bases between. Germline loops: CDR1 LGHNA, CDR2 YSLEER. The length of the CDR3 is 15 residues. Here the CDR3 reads CASSQDEAGRYGYTF. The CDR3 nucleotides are TGCGCCAGCAGCCAAGATGAAGCCGGGAGGTATGGCTACACCTTC.

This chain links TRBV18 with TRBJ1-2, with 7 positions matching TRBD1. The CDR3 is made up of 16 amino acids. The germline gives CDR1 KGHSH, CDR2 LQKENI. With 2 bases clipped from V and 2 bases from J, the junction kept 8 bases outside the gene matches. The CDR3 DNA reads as TGTGCCAGCTCACCATTGACTGGACAGGAGAACTATGGCTACACCTTC. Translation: CASSPLTGQENYGYTF.

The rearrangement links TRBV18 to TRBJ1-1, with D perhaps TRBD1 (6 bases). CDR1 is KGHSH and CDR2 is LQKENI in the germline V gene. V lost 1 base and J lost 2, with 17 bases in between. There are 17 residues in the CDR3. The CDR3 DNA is TGTGCCAGCTCACCACAACCTTCTACAGGGAGCAACACTGAAGCTTTCTTT. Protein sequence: CASSPQPSTGSNTEAFF. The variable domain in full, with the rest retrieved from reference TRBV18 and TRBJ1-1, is NAGVMQNPRHLVRRRGQEARLRCSPMKGHSHVYWYRQLPEEGLKFMVYLQKENIIDESGMPKERFSAEFPKEGPSILRIQQVVRGDSAAYFCASSPQPSTGSNTEAFFGQGTRLTVV.

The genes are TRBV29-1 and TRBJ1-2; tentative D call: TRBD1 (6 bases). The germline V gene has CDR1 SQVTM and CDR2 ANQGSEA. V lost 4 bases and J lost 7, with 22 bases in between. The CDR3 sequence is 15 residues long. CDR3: CSVVSPAKEGVGYTF. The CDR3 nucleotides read TGCAGCGTTGTCTCTCCCGCTAAAGAGGGGGTTGGCTACACCTTC. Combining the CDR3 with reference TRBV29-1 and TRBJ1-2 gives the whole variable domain SAVISQKPSRDICQRGTSLTIQCQVDSQVTMMFWYRQQPGQSLTLIATANQGSEATYESGFVIDKFPISRPNLTFSTLTVSNMSPEDSSIYLCSVVSPAKEGVGYTFGSGTRLTVV.

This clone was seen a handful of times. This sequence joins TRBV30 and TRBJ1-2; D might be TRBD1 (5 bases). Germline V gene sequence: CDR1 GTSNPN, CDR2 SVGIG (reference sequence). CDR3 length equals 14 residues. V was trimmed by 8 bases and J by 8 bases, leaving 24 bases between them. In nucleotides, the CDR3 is TGTGCCAGCTTAAGGGACTCCCGTGCAGGGGGCTACACCTTC. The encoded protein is CASLRDSRAGGYTF.

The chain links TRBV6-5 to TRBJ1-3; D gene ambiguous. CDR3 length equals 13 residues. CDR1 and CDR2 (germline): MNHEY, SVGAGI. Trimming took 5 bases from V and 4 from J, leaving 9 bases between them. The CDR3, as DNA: TGTGCCAGCAGTAGGGAGGCCGGAAACACCATATATTTT. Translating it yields CASSREAGNTIYF.

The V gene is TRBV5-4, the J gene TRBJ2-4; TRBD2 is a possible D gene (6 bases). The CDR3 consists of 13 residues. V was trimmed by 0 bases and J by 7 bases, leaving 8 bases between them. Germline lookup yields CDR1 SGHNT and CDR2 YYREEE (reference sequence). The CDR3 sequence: CASSLGGENIQYF. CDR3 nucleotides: TGTGCCAGCAGCTTGGGGGGGGAGAACATTCAGTACTTC.